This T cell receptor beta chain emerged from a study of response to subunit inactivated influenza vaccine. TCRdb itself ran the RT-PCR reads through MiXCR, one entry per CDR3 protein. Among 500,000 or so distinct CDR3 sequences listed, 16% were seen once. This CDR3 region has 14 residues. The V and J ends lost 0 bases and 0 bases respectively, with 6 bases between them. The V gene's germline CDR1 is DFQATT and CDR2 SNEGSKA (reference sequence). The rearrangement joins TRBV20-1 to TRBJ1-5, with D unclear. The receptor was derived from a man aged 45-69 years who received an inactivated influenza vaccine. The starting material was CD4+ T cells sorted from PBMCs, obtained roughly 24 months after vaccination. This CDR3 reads CSARDLYSNQPQHF. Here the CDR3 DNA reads TGCAGTGCTAGAGATCTTTATAGCAATCAGCCCCAGCATTTT.